These T cell receptor beta chains were read from a single sample in a study of cytomegalovirus exposure and HLA in healthy donors. Assay: immunoSEQ multiplex PCR; the TCRdb copy retains only in-frame clones and omits some. The repertoire holds tens of thousands of clones, with around 60% as singletons. Sequenced input: PBMCs. These receptors originate from a man aged 25-45 years in good health and CMV-seropositive. Each CDR3 is given with its conserved first and last residue. D genes are given only for firm matches. Not every row has a clone size; where given, it reads once, few, many or a size class.

J gene	clone size	V gene	D gene	CDR3 DNA	CDR3 protein
TRBJ2-7	once	TRBV10-3	NA	TGTGCCATCAGTGACACCCCCGAGCAGGCGGGGGAGCAGTACTTC	CAISDTPEQAGEQYF
TRBJ1-4	NA	TRBV7-2	TRBD1	TGTGCCAGCAGCATGGACAGGGGAAGTGAAAAACTGTTTTTT	CASSMDRGSEKLFF
TRBJ2-3	NA	TRBV28	TRBD1	TGTGCCAGCAGCCCAGGGGGTCGGACAGATACGCAGTATTTT	CASSPGGRTDTQYF
TRBJ2-1	once	TRBV29-1	TRBD2	TGCAGCGTCGGGGGAGGGGGGGGACTAGCGTTAAATGAGCAGTTCTTC	CSVGGGGGLALNEQFF
TRBJ2-2	NA	TRBV19	NA	TGTGCCAGTAAGTCCCAGGCTGGCACCGGGGAGCTGTTTTTT	CASKSQAGTGELFF
TRBJ2-7	NA	TRBV4-2	NA	TGTGCCAGCAGCCAAAATGGCAACTACGAGCAGTACTTC	CASSQNGNYEQYF
TRBJ2-1	NA	TRBV19	NA	TGTGCCAGTAGTCCTAGGGGGGGGAGATATAACAATGAGCAGTTCTTC	CASSPRGGRYNNEQFF
TRBJ1-5	once	TRBV19	NA	TGTGCCAGTAGACAGGGAAATCAGCCCCAGCATTTT	CASRQGNQPQHF
TRBJ2-7	once	TRBV6-5	TRBD2	TGTGCCAGCCGCGTTGAGCGGGAACCATACGAGCAGTACTTC	CASRVEREPYEQYF
TRBJ1-1	NA	TRBV2	NA	TGTGCCAGCAGTGAAGGGGGGGTGAGAGCTTTCTTT	CASSEGGVRAFF
TRBJ1-1	NA	TRBV6-1	NA	TGTGCCAGCAGTCCTTGGGGGGGGCCTAGCGATTTCTTT	CASSPWGGPSDFF
TRBJ2-2	NA	TRBV19	NA	TGTGCCAGTAGTCAGGGGCGCAGCGGGGAGCTGTTTTTT	CASSQGRSGELFF
TRBJ2-5	NA	TRBV11-3	TRBD1	TGTGCCAGCAGGTCGACAGGGGGCTCGAAAGAGACCCAGTACTTC	CASRSTGGSKETQYF
TRBJ2-5	NA	TRBV5-1	TRBD2	TGCGCCAGCAGCTTTGGCGGGGGGGCCAGTGAGACCCAGTACTTC	CASSFGGGASETQYF
TRBJ2-3	NA	TRBV6-6	NA	TGTGCCAGCAGTTACAGGGACTTAACAGATACGCAGTATTTT	CASSYRDLTDTQYF
TRBJ2-5	NA	TRBV7-3	TRBD2	TGTGCCAGCAGCTTTCTGGCGGGGGGCCTGGAGACCCAGTACTTC	CASSFLAGGLETQYF
TRBJ2-2	NA	TRBV2	TRBD1	TGTGCCAGCAGTACAGGGGCGCGTACCGGGGAGCTGTTTTTT	CASSTGARTGELFF
TRBJ2-3	NA	TRBV11-1	TRBD1	TGTGCCAGCAGCTTACGACAGGGGGCAGATACGCAGTATTTT	CASSLRQGADTQYF
TRBJ2-3	NA	TRBV2	NA	TGTGCCAGCTCACTAAGCGGGCATACAGATACGCAGTATTTT	CASSLSGHTDTQYF
TRBJ2-1	NA	TRBV11-3	TRBD2	TGTGCCAGCAGCTTAGAGGGTGCGGGAGGTACGTATGAGCAGTTCTTC	CASSLEGAGGTYEQFF
TRBJ1-5	few	TRBV5-4	NA	TGTGCCAGCAGCTTGGACGGGTCCTTGAGCAATCAGCCCCAGCATTTT	CASSLDGSLSNQPQHF
TRBJ1-5	NA	TRBV2	TRBD1	TGTGCCAGCGGGGAGGGCGGGACAGGGAGGAATGGCAATCAGCCCCAGCATTTT	CASGEGGTGRNGNQPQHF
TRBJ1-1	NA	TRBV7-9	TRBD1	TGTGCCAGCAGCCCTCCGGGAGGGGGCGGCACTGAAGCTTTCTTT	CASSPPGGGGTEAFF
TRBJ2-7	NA	TRBV28	NA	TGTGCCAGCAGGCCCCGGGACTCGTCCTACGAGCAGTACTTC	CASRPRDSSYEQYF
TRBJ2-1	few	TRBV9	TRBD2	TGTGCCAGCAGCGTAGACCCGGGACTAGCGGGAGGGAATGAGCAGTTCTTC	CASSVDPGLAGGNEQFF
TRBJ1-5	many	TRBV5-4	NA	TGTGCCAGCAGCCGTACAGGCCACGGGACAAATAGCAATCAGCCCCAGCATTTT	CASSRTGHGTNSNQPQHF
TRBJ2-3	NA	TRBV6-1	TRBD2	TGTGCCAGCAGCGGGGGGTTGTTGACAGATACGCAGTATTTT	CASSGGLLTDTQYF
TRBJ1-2	once	TRBV5-1	NA	TGCGCCAGCAGCCCCCTTTCGGCAGGGCAAGGCTACACCTTC	CASSPLSAGQGYTF
TRBJ1-4	NA	TRBV28	NA	TGTGCCAGCAGCCCGGACTCTGAGGGCGAAAAACTGTTTTTT	CASSPDSEGEKLFF
TRBJ2-1	NA	TRBV29-1	NA	TGCAGCGTTGAAAGGGGTCTGGGCAATGAGCAGTTCTTC	CSVERGLGNEQFF
TRBJ2-3	NA	TRBV4-1	NA	TGCGCCAGCAGCCGGATGACTTTGCCTAGCACAGATACGCAGTATTTT	CASSRMTLPSTDTQYF
TRBJ2-1	once	TRBV19	NA	TGTGCCAGTAGTCGAGCGGATCCATTTTACAATGAGCAGTTCTTC	CASSRADPFYNEQFF
TRBJ1-2	NA	TRBV27	TRBD1	TGTGCCAGCACTCCGGCAGGGGGCTATGGCTACACCTTC	CASTPAGGYGYTF
TRBJ2-5	few	TRBV7-2	TRBD2	TGTGCCAGCAGCTTAGGGACTAGCGGGAGGAGAGAGACCCAGTACTTC	CASSLGTSGRRETQYF
TRBJ2-7	NA	TRBV6-1	TRBD1	TGTGCCAGCAGTCCCCACAGGGGGAACGAGCAGTACTTC	CASSPHRGNEQYF
TRBJ2-7	NA	TRBV23-1	NA	TGCGCCAGCAGTGAACGGGACAAGGGAACCTACGAGCAGTACTTC	CASSERDKGTYEQYF